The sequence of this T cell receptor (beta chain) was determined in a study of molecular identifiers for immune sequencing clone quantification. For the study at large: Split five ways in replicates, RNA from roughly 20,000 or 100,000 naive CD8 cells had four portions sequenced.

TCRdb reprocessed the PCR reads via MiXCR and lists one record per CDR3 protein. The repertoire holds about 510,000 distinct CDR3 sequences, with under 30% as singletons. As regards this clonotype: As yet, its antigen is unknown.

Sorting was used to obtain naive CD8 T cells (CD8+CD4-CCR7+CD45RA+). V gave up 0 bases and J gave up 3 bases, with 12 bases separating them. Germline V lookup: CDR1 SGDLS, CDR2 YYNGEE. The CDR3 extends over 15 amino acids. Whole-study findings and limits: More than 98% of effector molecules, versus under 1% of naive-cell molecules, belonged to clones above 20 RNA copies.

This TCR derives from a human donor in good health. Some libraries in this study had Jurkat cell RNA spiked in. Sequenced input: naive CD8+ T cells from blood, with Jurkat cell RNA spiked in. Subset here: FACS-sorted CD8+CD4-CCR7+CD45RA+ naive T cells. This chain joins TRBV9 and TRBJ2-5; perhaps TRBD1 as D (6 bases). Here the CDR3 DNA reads TGTGCCAGCAGCGTAGGGGGGCCGGGCAAAGAGACCCAGTACTTC. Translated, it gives CASSVGGPGKETQYF.